The 26 T cell receptor beta chains reported below all come from one sample, sequenced in a study of identical twins. TCRdb re-called the 5' RACE reads with MiXCR, one entry per CDR3 protein. In the table there are roughly 350,000 distinct CDR3 sequences, approximately 13% of which are singletons. The sample was also reused in another study, on yellow fever vaccine responses in identical twins.

Sequenced: CD8+ T cells sorted from blood. These TCRs come from a young woman in good health.

This clonotype was seen a handful of times. The V gene is TRBV6-1, the J gene TRBJ1-2; 9 positions agree with TRBD1. This CDR3 has 19 residues. Germline V gene lookup returns CDR1 MNHNS and CDR2 SASEGT. The ends lost 7 bases at V and 5 bases at J; junction bases unmatched: 23. The DNA for the CDR3 is TGTGCCAGCACCCCCAAGTGGGGGGACAGGGTTGACAGAAAATATGGCTACACCTTC. Translating gives CASTPKWGDRVDRKYGYTF.

The rearrangement uses TRBV11-1 and TRBJ2-3; TRBD1 is a possible D gene (5 bases). CDR1 and CDR2 from the germline V gene are SGHAT and FQDESV (reference sequence). The CDR3 spans 14 residues. V shed 5 bases and J shed 4 bases, with 13 bases lying between them. Written as DNA, the CDR3 is TGTGCCAGCAGCCGTGACAGCCTTTCAGATACGCAGTATTTT. Translated, it gives CASSRDSLSDTQYF. The variable domain in full, completed from reference TRBV11-1 and TRBJ2-3, reads EAEVAQSPRYKITEKSQAVAFWCDPISGHATLYWYRQILGQGPELLVQFQDESVVDDSQLPKDRFSAERLKGVDSTLKIQPAELGDSAMYLCASSRDSLSDTQYFGPGTRLTVL.

This clonotype was detected a few times. The chain combines TRBV20-1 with TRBJ2-7; 7 nucleotides match TRBD2. The V gene's germline CDR1 is DFQATT and CDR2 SNEGSKA (reference sequence). The CDR3 runs 12 residues. The junction had 2 bases not matched to a gene; V was cut back by 0 bases and J by 6 bases. The CDR3 sequence is CSAREAGLEQYV. CDR3 bases: TGCAGTGCTAGAGAAGCGGGGCTCGAGCAGTACGTC.

This clonotype was seen a handful of times. The chain couples TRBV20-1 to TRBJ1-2; no reliable D call. Between the trimmed V and J ends, which lost 5 bases and 7 bases, there was a span of 8 bases. This CDR3 is built from 10 residues. Germline values: CDR1 DFQATT, CDR2 SNEGSKA (reference sequence). The CDR3 loop reads CSAQDTGYTF. CDR3 nucleotide sequence: TGCAGTGCTCAGGATACTGGCTACACCTTC.

The gene calls are TRBV12-3 or TRBV12-4 and TRBJ2-3, with TRBD1 identical over 7 bases. This CDR3 has 16 residues. The J segment lost 2 bases and the V segment lost 2 bases, leaving 7 bases of the junction unmatched. The CDR3 region has the DNA TGTGCCAGCAGTTTATTTCCGACAGGGTTCACAGATACGCAGTATTTT. Protein sequence: CASSLFPTGFTDTQYF.

This clonotype has a handful of counts. This chain connects TRBV9 to TRBJ2-3, with 12 bases aligning to TRBD2. With 2 bases clipped from V and 3 bases from J, the junction kept 1 base outside the gene matches. This CDR3 has 15 amino acids. Germline V gene data show CDR1 as SGDLS and CDR2 as YYNGEE. The CDR3 loop is CASSVTSGGTDTQYF. The CDR3 coding sequence is TGTGCCAGCAGCGTGACTAGCGGGGGTACAGATACGCAGTATTTT.

The rearrangement links TRBV10-1 to TRBJ2-3; D is perhaps TRBD1 (6 bases). Germline loops: CDR1 WNHNN, CDR2 SYGVQD (reference sequence). Trimming pared 6 bases from V and 4 bases from J, leaving 17 bases between. CDR3 length equals 15 residues. This CDR3 reads CASRAGDHRADTQYF. The CDR3 nucleotides are TGCGCCAGCAGAGCAGGGGATCATCGTGCAGATACGCAGTATTTT.

This clonotype was counted many times. DNA for the CDR3: TGTGCCAGCAGCCCGACAGGGGGAAGCCAAGAGACCCAGTACTTC. It specifies CASSPTGGSQETQYF. The chain has TRBV7-8 and TRBJ2-5; 9 bases are shared with TRBD1. With 5 bases clipped from V and 1 base from J, the junction kept 5 bases outside the gene matches. Germline V gene sequence: CDR1 SGHVS, CDR2 FQNEAQ. The CDR3 is made up of 15 amino acids.

This clonotype was observed a handful of times. The chain links TRBV24-1 to TRBJ2-1, with 7 bases aligning to TRBD1. Trimming cost V 6 bases and J 4 bases; bases outside gene matches: 17. This CDR3 comprises 18 residues. The germline V gene encodes CDR1 KGHDR and CDR2 SFDVKD. This chain's CDR3 is CATSPLGGVDLQYNEQFF. The CDR3 DNA sequence: TGTGCCACCAGTCCCCTAGGGGGCGTCGACCTCCAATACAATGAGCAGTTCTTC.

This clonotype was recorded a few times. The rearrangement uses TRBV2 and TRBJ2-7; possibly TRBD1 for D (5 bases). Between the trimmed V and J ends, which lost 3 bases and 0 bases, there was a span of 9 bases. Germline CDR1 is SNHLY and CDR2 is FYNNEI. CDR3 length: 14 residues. CDR3 nucleotides: TGTGCCAGCAGTGATCTCGACAGCTCCTACGAGCAGTACGTC. It codes for CASSDLDSSYEQYV.

This clonotype was counted many times. The V gene is TRBV29-1, the J gene TRBJ2-1; D gene uncertain. Per germline, CDR1 SQVTM and CDR2 ANQGSEA. The germline V and J ends were trimmed by 5 bases and 4 bases, with 6 bases remaining between them. The CDR3 spans 11 residues. The CDR3 loop reads CSVPVYNEQFF. In nucleotides, the CDR3 is TGCAGCGTTCCAGTTTACAATGAGCAGTTCTTC.

V usage is TRBV12-3 or TRBV12-4 and J usage is TRBJ2-3, with 8 bases matching TRBD1. The CDR3 extends over 14 amino acids. Trimming removed 6 bases from V and 6 bases from J; junction bases left unmatched: 8. In DNA form, the CDR3 reads TGTGCCAGCAGCCTGACAGGGGTCCAGGATACGCAGTATTTT. Protein sequence: CASSLTGVQDTQYF.

There are a few counts of this clonotype. V and J are TRBV2 and TRBJ1-5; D remains ambiguous. CDR3 size: 13 residues. From germline, CDR1 is SNHLY and CDR2 FYNNEI. The germline V and J ends were trimmed by 2 bases and 7 bases, with 9 bases remaining between them. The CDR3 loop is CASSEFISQPQHF. DNA of the CDR3: TGTGCCAGCAGTGAATTTATTAGCCAGCCCCAGCATTTT.

This clonotype showed up many times. V is TRBV12-3 or TRBV12-4 and J is TRBJ1-2; D not certain. Trimming cost V 6 bases and J 4 bases, with 15 bases left between them. CDR3 size: 14 residues. In DNA, the CDR3 is TGTGCCAGCAGCCCCGACGGTGGATTCTATGGCTACACCTTC. This sequence encodes CASSPDGGFYGYTF.

This clonotype turned up a few times. The rearrangement uses TRBV15 and TRBJ1-3; D call uncertain. From germline, CDR1 is LNHNV and CDR2 YYDKDF (reference sequence). V dropped 0 bases and J dropped 4 bases, with 7 bases sitting between them. The CDR3 sequence is 14 residues long. The CDR3 DNA sequence: TGTGCCACCAGCAGAGATCTCGGCGGAAACACCATATATTTT. Translated: CATSRDLGGNTIYF.

CDR3 sequence reads: CASSLSGSTYEQYF. The CDR3 DNA reads TGTGCCAGCAGCTTAAGCGGGAGCACCTACGAGCAGTACTTC. This chain joins TRBV7-6 and TRBJ2-7, with TRBD2 matching 8 bases. This CDR3 contains 14 residues. After removal of 2 bases from V and 2 bases from J, the junction contained 2 bases not matched to a gene. Germline loops: CDR1 SGHVS, CDR2 FNYEAQ.

This clonotype occurred a few times. The chain couples TRBV12-3 or TRBV12-4 to TRBJ2-1; 16 bases align to TRBD2. V lost 6 bases and J lost 3; bases outside the gene matches: 2. This CDR3 region has 16 residues. As DNA, the CDR3 is TGTGCCAGCAGGGGACTAGCGGGAGGGAGCTACAATGAGCAGTTCTTC. Translation gives CASRGLAGGSYNEQFF.

This rearrangement joins TRBV4-1 to TRBJ2-1, with TRBD1 matching over 7 bases. CDR1 and CDR2 from the germline V gene are MGHRA and YSYEKL. After removal of 2 bases from V and 0 bases from J, the junction contained 10 bases not matched to a gene. The CDR3 sequence is 18 residues long. This chain's CDR3 is CASSQLLGTASSYNEQFF. Written as DNA, the CDR3 is TGCGCCAGCAGCCAACTGCTGGGGACAGCCAGCTCCTACAATGAGCAGTTCTTC.

This clonotype was seen ten or more times. V and J are TRBV5-1 and TRBJ2-3, with 13 bases lining up with TRBD2. The length of the CDR3 is 15 residues. Germline V CDR1 and CDR2: SGHRS, YFSETQ. Losses at the gene ends were 5 bases for V and 4 bases for J; bases not matched to a gene: 4. Written as DNA, the CDR3 is TGCGCCAGCAGAACCGGGACTAGCGGGGCAGATACGCAGTATTTT. This codes for CASRTGTSGADTQYF.

This clonotype was seen repeatedly, ten times or more. This chain links TRBV4-1 with TRBJ2-7, with a possible D match to TRBD2 (6 bases). V was clipped by 0 bases and J by 6 bases, with 18 bases between them. Germline V gene sequence: CDR1 MGHRA, CDR2 YSYEKL. The CDR3 is made up of 16 amino acids. In nucleotides, the CDR3 is TGCGCCAGCAGCCAAGAGGACGGACTAATCTTACGCGAGCAGTACTTC. It specifies CASSQEDGLILREQYF.

Many counts were recorded for this clonotype. The V call is TRBV9, the J call TRBJ2-1, with unresolved D. Germline CDR1 SGDLS, CDR2 YYNGEE. Between the trimmed V and J ends, which lost 5 bases and 4 bases, there was a span of 7 bases. This CDR3 region has 12 residues. DNA of the CDR3: TGTGCCAGCAGTGTTGGATACAATGAGCAGTTCTTC. Translated, it gives CASSVGYNEQFF. Full variable domain (missing parts from reference TRBV9 and TRBJ2-1): DSGVTQTPKHLITATGQRVTLRCSPRSGDLSVYWYQQSLDQGLQFLIQYYNGEERAKGNILERFSAQQFPDLHSELNLSSLELGDSALYFCASSVGYNEQFFGPGTRLTVL.

Comment on this clonotype: A much larger clone lies one base from this, so it may be a read error. The V and J genes are TRBV28 and TRBJ2-7; D gene uncertain. The CDR3 has 11 amino acids. The germline V gene encodes CDR1 MDHEN and CDR2 SYDVKM. The V end was cut by 4 bases, the J end by 5 bases, with 6 bases between. The CDR3, as DNA: TGTGCCAGCAGTTCAGCTAACGAGCAGTACTTC. Translated, it gives CASSSANEQYF.

This clonotype occurred many times. In DNA form, the CDR3 reads TGCAGTGCTGGGAGGACTAGCGGGAGCGCCTCCTACAATGAGCAGTTCTTC. Amino acids: CSAGRTSGSASYNEQFF. This chain connects TRBV20-1 to TRBJ2-1; the match to TRBD2 covers 13 bases. Per germline, CDR1 DFQATT and CDR2 SNEGSKA (reference sequence). This CDR3 region has 17 residues. V trimming: 5 bases; J trimming: 0 bases; junction bases outside the gene matches: 7.

A few counts support this clonotype. The chain employs TRBV27 and TRBJ2-3; 10 bases match TRBD2. The ends lost 7 bases at V and 4 bases at J; junction bases unmatched: 5. Germline-derived CDR1 and CDR2 are MNHEY and SMNVEV (reference sequence). This CDR3 contains 14 residues. The chain's CDR3 is CASTQAGGADTQYF. The CDR3 nucleotides read TGTGCCAGCACACAAGCGGGGGGGGCAGATACGCAGTATTTT.

The rearrangement joins TRBV4-1 to TRBJ2-5; possibly TRBD1 for D (5 bases). The CDR3 is 13 amino acids. Trimming cost V 3 bases and J 2 bases, with 7 bases left between them. Germline V gives CDR1 MGHRA, CDR2 YSYEKL. CDR3 amino acids: CASSQRTQETQYF. The DNA of the CDR3 is TGCGCCAGCAGCCAGAGGACACAAGAGACCCAGTACTTC.

This clonotype appeared many times. The chain combines TRBV12-3 or TRBV12-4 with TRBJ2-2; D is perhaps TRBD2 (5 bases). The CDR3 covers 14 residues. V dropped 7 bases and J dropped 2 bases, with 11 bases sitting between them. CDR3 loop: CASTPGSNTGELFF. CDR3 sequence (DNA): TGTGCCAGCACCCCGGGGTCAAACACCGGGGAGCTGTTTTTT.